This T cell receptor beta chain was captured in a study of Graves' ophthalmopathy and Graves' hyperthyroidism. V shed 4 bases and J shed 2 bases, with 15 bases lying between them. The CDR3 has 15 residues. From germline, CDR1 is SGHAT and CDR2 FQNNGV. Researchers took RNA transcripts and amplified TCR beta CDR3 regions from them. HTBI-primed first-round RT-PCR preceded second-round multiplex PCR. Each CDR3 protein is one row after TCRdb ran MiXCR on the multiplex PCR reads. The sample carries 350,000 to 400,000 distinct CDR3 sequences, approximately 15% recorded once. This clonotype was picked up many times. Antigen specificity is unknown. The PBMCs originated from less than 13 ml of fresh peripheral blood. Whole-study findings and limits: With almost 90% sensitivity and less than 83% specificity, a 13-signature model separated ophthalmopathy from stable hyperthyroidism.

This TCR was recovered from a woman between 18 and 30 years old with stable Graves' hyperthyroidism. The specimen was peripheral blood. The V gene is TRBV11-2, the J gene TRBJ2-7; maybe TRBD2 (6 bases). The CDR3 protein is CASSSARDSPYEQYF. CDR3 coding DNA: TGTGCCAGCAGCTCAGCCCGGGACTCCCCCTACGAGCAGTACTTC.